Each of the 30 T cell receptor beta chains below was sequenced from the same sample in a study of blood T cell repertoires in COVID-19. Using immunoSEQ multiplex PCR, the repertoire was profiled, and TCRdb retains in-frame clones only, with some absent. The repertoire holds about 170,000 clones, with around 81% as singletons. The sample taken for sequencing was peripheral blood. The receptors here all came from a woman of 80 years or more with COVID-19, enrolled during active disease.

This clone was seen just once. The CDR3 coding sequence is TGTGCCAGCAGTTTGAGGACAGGGGAGAAGTTCTTC. Amino acids: CASSLRTGEKFF. This chain links TRBV28 with TRBJ2-1; 9 bases align to TRBD1. Germline CDR1 and CDR2: MDHEN and SYDVKM. This CDR3 region has 12 residues. V trimming: 3 bases; J trimming: 14 bases; junction bases outside the gene matches: 5.

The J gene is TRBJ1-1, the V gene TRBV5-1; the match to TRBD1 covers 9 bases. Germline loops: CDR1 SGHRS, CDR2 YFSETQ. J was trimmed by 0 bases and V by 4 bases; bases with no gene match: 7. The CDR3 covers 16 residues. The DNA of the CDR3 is TGCGCCAGCAGCCGGCTTACAGGGGGCCTGAACACTGAAGCTTTCTTT. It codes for CASSRLTGGLNTEAFF.

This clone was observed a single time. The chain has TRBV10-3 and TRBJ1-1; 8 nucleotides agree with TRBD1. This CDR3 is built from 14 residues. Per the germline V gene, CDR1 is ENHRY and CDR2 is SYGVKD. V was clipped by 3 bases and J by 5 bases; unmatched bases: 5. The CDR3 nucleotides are TGTGCCATCAGTGATCCACAGGGGGGGACTGAAGCTTTCTTT. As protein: CAISDPQGGTEAFF.

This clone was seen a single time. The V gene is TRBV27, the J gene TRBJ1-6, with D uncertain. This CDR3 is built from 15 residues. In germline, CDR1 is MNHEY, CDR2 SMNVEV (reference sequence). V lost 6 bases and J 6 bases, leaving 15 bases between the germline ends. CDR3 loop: CASSTSGIFNSPLHF. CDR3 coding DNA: TGTGCCAGCAGCACATCAGGAATCTTTAATTCACCCCTCCACTTT.

The CDR3 spells CASSSLAGGNAGELFF. CDR3 bases: TGCGCCAGCAGCTCCCTCGCGGGGGGTAACGCCGGGGAGCTGTTTTTT. The chain is built from TRBV5-1 and TRBJ2-2, with 8 bases fitting TRBD2. The ends lost 3 bases at V and 6 bases at J; junction bases unmatched: 10. Germline V gene sequence: CDR1 SGHRS, CDR2 YFSETQ. The CDR3 is 16 amino acids.

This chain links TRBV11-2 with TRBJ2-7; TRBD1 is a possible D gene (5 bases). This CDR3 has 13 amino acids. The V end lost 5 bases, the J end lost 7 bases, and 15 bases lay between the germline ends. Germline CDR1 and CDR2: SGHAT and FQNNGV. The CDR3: CASSRTSRGEQYF. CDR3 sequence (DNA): TGTGCCAGCAGCCGGACCTCTAGGGGAGAGCAGTACTTC.

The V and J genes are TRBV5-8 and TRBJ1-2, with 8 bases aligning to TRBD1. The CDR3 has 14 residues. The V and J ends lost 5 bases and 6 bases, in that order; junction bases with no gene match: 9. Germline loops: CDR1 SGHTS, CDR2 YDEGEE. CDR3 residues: CASSWDRPSDGYTF. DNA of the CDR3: TGTGCCAGCAGTTGGGACAGGCCCTCCGATGGCTACACCTTC.

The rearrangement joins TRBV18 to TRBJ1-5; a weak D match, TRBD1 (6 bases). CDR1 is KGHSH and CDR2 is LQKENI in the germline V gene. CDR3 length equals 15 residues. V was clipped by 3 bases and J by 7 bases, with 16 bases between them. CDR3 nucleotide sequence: TGTGCCAGCTCACCGTCGGGGGGCGCGAGGCAGCCCCAGCATTTT. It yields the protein CASSPSGGARQPQHF. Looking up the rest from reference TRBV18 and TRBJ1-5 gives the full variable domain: NAGVMQNPRHLVRRRGQEARLRCSPMKGHSHVYWYRQLPEEGLKFMVYLQKENIIDESGMPKERFSAEFPKEGPSILRIQQVVRGDSAAYFCASSPSGGARQPQHFGDGTRLSIL.

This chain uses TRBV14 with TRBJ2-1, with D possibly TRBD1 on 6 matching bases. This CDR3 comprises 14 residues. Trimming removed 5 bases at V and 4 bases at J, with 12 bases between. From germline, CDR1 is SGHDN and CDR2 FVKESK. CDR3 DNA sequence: TGTGCCAGCAGCTTCCGGACAGTTTACAATGAGCAGTTCTTC. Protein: CASSFRTVYNEQFF.

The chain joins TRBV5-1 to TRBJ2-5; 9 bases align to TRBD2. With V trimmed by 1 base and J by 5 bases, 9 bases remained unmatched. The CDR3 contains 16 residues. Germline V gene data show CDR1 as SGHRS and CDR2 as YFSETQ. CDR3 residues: CASSLIAGGPGETQYF. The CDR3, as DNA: TGCGCCAGCAGCTTGATTGCGGGAGGGCCGGGGGAGACCCAGTACTTC.

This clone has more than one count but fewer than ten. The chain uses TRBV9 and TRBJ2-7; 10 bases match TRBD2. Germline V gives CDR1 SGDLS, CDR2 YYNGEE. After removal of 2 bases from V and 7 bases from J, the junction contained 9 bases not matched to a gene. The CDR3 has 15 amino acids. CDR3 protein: CASSVSAGGFGEQYF. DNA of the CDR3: TGTGCCAGCAGCGTCTCAGCGGGAGGGTTCGGGGAGCAGTACTTC.

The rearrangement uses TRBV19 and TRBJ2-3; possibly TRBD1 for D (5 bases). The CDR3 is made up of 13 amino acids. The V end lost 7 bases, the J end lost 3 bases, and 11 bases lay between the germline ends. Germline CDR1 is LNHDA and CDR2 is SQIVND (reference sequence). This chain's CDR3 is CASNDRVTDTQYF. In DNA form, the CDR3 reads TGTGCCAGTAATGACAGAGTTACAGATACGCAGTATTTT. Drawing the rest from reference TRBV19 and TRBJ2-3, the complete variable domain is DGGITQSPKYLFRKEGQNVTLSCEQNLNHDAMYWYRQDPGQGLRLIYYSQIVNDFQKGDIAEGYSVSREKKESFPLTVTSAQKNPTAFYLCASNDRVTDTQYFGPGTRLTVL.

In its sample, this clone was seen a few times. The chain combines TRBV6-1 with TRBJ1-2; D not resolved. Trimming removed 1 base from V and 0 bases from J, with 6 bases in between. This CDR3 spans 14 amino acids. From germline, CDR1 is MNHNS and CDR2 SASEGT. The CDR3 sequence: CASSEGHSNYGYTF. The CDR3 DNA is TGTGCCAGCAGTGAAGGTCACTCTAACTATGGCTACACCTTC.

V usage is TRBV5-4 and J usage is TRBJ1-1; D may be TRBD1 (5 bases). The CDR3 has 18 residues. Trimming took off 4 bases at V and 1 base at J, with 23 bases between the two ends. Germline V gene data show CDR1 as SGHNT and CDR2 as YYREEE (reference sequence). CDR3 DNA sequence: TGTGCCAGCAGCCTCCCCGGGGGGATCGGGAAAGGGAACACTGAAGCTTTCTTT. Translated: CASSLPGGIGKGNTEAFF. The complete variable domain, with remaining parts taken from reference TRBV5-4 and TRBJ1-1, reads ETGVTQSPTHLIKTRGQQVTLRCSSQSGHNTVSWYQQALGQGPQFIFQYYREEENGRGNFPPRFSGLQFPNYSSELNVNALELDDSALYLCASSLPGGIGKGNTEAFFGQGTRLTVV.

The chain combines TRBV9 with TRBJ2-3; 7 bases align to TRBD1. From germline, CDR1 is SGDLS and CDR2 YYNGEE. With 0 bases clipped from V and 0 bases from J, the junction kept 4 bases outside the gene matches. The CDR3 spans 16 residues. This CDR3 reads CASSVAEGASTDTQYF. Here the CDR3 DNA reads TGTGCCAGCAGCGTAGCTGAGGGGGCGAGCACAGATACGCAGTATTTT. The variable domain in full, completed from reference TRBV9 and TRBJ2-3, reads DSGVTQTPKHLITATGQRVTLRCSPRSGDLSVYWYQQSLDQGLQFLIQYYNGEERAKGNILERFSAQQFPDLHSELNLSSLELGDSALYFCASSVAEGASTDTQYFGPGTRLTVL.

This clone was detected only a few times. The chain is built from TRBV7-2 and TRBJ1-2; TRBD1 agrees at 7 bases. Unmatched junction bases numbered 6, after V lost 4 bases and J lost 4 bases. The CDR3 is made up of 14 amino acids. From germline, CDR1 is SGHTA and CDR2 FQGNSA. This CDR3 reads CASSSGQRIYGYTF. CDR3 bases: TGTGCCAGCAGCTCGGGACAGCGTATCTATGGCTACACCTTC.

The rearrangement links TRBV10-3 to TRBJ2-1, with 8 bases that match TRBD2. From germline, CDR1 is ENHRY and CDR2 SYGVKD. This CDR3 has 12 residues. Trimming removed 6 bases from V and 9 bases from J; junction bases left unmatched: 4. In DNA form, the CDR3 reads TGTGCCATCAGAGATAGCGGGACTGAGCAGTTCTTC. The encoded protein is CAIRDSGTEQFF.

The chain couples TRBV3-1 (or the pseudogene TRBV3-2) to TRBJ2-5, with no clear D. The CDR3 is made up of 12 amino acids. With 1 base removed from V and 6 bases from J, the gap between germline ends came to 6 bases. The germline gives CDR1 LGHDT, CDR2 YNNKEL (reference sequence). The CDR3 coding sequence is TGTGCCAGCAGCCAAGTCGAGAAGACCCAGTACTTC. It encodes CASSQVEKTQYF.

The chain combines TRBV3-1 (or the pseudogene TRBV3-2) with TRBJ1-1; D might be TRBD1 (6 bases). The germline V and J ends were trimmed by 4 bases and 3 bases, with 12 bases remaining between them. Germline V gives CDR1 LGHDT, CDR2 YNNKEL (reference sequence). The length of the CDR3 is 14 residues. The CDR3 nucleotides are TGTGCCAGCAGCCGACAGGAGTCAGACACTGAAGCTTTCTTT. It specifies CASSRQESDTEAFF.

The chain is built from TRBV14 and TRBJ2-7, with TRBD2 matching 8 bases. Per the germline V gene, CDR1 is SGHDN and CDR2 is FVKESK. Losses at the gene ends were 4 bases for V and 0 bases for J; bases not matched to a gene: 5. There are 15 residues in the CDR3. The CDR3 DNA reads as TGTGCCAGCAGCCTAGGCGGGAGGCCCTCCTACGAGCAGTACTTC. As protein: CASSLGGRPSYEQYF.

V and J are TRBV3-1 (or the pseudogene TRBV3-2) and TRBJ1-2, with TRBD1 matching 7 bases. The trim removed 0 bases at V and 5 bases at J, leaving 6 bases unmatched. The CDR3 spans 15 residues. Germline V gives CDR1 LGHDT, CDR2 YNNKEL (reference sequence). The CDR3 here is CASSQDLLQGYGYTF. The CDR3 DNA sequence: TGTGCCAGCAGCCAAGACCTCCTACAGGGGTATGGCTACACCTTC.

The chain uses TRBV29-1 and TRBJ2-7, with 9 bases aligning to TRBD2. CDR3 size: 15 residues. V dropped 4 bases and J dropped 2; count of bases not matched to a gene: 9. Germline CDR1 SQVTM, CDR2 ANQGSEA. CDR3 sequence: CSVGTAGGSPYEQYF. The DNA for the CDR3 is TGCAGCGTTGGGACGGCGGGAGGGTCCCCCTACGAGCAGTACTTC.

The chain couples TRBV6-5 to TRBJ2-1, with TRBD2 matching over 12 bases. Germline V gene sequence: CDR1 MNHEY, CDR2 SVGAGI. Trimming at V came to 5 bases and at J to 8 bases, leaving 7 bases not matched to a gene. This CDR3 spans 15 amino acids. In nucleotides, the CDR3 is TGTGCCAGCAGTCCTAGCGGGGGGGCTTTCGATGAGCAGTTCTTC. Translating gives CASSPSGGAFDEQFF.

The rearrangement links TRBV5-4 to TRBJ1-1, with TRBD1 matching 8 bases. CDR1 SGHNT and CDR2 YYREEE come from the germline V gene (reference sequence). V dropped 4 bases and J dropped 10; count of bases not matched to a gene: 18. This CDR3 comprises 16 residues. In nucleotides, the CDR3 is TGTGCCAGCAGCCTCTCGCGAGCAGGGGGCAGTAGGGGAGCTTTCTTT. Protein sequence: CASSLSRAGGSRGAFF.

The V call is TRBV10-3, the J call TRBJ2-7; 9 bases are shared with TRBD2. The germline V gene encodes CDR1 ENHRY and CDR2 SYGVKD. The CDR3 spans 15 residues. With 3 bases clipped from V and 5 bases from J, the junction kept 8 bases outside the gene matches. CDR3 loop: CAISERASGNHEQYF. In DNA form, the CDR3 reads TGTGCCATCAGTGAACGGGCTAGCGGGAACCACGAGCAGTACTTC.

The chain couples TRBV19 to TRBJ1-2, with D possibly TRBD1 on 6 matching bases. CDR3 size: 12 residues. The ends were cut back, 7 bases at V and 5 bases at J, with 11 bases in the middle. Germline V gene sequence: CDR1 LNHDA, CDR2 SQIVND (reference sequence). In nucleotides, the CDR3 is TGTGCCAGTACCAAGAGGGGGTATGGCTACACCTTC. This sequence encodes CASTKRGYGYTF.

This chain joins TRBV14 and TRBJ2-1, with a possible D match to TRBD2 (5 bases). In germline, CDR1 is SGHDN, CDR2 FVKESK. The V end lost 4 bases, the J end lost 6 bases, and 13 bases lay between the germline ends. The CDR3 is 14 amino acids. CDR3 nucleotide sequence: TGTGCCAGCAGCCTAGCGCTTCAGGTCAATGAGCAGTTCTTC. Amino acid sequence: CASSLALQVNEQFF.

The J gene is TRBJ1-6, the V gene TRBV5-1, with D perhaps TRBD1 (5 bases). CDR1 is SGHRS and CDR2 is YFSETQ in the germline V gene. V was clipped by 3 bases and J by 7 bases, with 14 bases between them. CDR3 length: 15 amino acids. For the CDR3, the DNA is TGCGCCAGCAGCTCCCAGGGTGTACGGAATTCACCCCTCCACTTT. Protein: CASSSQGVRNSPLHF.

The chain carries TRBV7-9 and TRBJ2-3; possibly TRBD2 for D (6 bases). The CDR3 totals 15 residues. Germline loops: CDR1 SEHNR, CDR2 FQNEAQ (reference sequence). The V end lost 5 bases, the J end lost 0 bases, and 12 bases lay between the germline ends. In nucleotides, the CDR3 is TGTGCCAGCAGCAAGCCCGGGACTAGCACAGATACGCAGTATTTT. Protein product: CASSKPGTSTDTQYF.

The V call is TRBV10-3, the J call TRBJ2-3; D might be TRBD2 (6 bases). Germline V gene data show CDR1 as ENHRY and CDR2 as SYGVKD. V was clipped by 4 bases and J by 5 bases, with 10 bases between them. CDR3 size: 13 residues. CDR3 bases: TGTGCCATCAGTGGGGGAGGCAAAGATACGCAGTATTTT. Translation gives CAISGGGKDTQYF.